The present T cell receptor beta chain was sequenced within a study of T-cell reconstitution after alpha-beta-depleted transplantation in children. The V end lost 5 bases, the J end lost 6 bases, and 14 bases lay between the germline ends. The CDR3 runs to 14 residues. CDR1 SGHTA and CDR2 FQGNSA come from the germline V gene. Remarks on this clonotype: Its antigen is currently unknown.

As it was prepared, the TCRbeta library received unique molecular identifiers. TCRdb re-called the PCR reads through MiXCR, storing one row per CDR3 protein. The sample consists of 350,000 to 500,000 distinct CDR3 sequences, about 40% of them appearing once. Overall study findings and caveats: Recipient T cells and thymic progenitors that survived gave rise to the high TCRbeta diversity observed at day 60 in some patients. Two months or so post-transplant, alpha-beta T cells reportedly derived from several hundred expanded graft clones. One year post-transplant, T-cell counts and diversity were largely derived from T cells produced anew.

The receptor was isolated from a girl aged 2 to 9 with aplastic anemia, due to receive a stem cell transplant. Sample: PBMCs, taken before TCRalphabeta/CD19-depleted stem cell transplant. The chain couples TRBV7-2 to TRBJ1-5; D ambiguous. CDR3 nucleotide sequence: TGTGCCAGCAGCCCCGGACCTAGGACTCAGCCCCAGCATTTT. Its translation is CASSPGPRTQPQHF.